The rows below give T cell receptor beta chains drawn from one sample of a study of beta chain features in type 1 diabetes. Libraries were prepared by immunoSEQ multiplex PCR; TCRdb keeps only in-frame clonotypes and omits some of them. Among 400,000 to 600,000 clones listed, 30% were seen once. Sequenced material: naive CD4+ T cells from blood. These TCRs come from a man between 18 and 35 years old in good health. Each CDR3 is given with its conserved first and last residue. Fields, in order: V gene, clone size, D gene, J gene, CDR3 DNA, CDR3 protein. D genes are given only for firm matches. A clone size is listed for some rows: how often the clone was seen (once, few, many), or a class if it is expanded.

v_call: TRBV4-3
clone_size: .
d_call: .
j_call: TRBJ2-3
cdr3_nt: TGCGCCAGCAGCCAAGATACCGTGCGGGATACGCAGTATTTT
cdr3_aa: CASSQDTVRDTQYF

v_call: TRBV6-1
clone_size: few
d_call: .
j_call: TRBJ2-7
cdr3_nt: TGTGCCAGCACTTCGGGTTACGAGCAGTACTTC
cdr3_aa: CASTSGYEQYF

v_call: TRBV25-1
clone_size: .
d_call: .
j_call: TRBJ2-7
cdr3_nt: TGTGCCAGCAGTGCGTCTTACGAGCAGTACTTC
cdr3_aa: CASSASYEQYF

v_call: TRBV30
clone_size: .
d_call: TRBD2
j_call: TRBJ2-3
cdr3_nt: TGTGCCTCACTAGCGGGAGGGAGAGATACGCAGTATTTT
cdr3_aa: CASLAGGRDTQYF

v_call: TRBV7-9
clone_size: few
d_call: .
j_call: TRBJ2-7
cdr3_nt: TGTGCCAGCAGGGGGATTCTCTACGAGCAGTACTTC
cdr3_aa: CASRGILYEQYF

v_call: TRBV30
clone_size: few
d_call: .
j_call: TRBJ2-7
cdr3_nt: TGTGCCTGCCTCCCGGACAGTACCTCCCACGAGCAGTACTTC
cdr3_aa: CACLPDSTSHEQYF

v_call: TRBV29-1
clone_size: .
d_call: .
j_call: TRBJ2-7
cdr3_nt: TGCAGCGTTGCCCGACTGACCGCGGACGAGCAGTACTTC
cdr3_aa: CSVARLTADEQYF

v_call: TRBV14
clone_size: once
d_call: .
j_call: TRBJ1-2
cdr3_nt: TGTGCCAGCAGCCGGGGTCGGAACTATGGCTACACCTTC
cdr3_aa: CASSRGRNYGYTF

v_call: TRBV30
clone_size: .
d_call: .
j_call: TRBJ2-1
cdr3_nt: TGTGCCTGGAGTGTGGGGATATCGAAATACAATGAGCAGTTCTTC
cdr3_aa: CAWSVGISKYNEQFF

v_call: TRBV18
clone_size: .
d_call: TRBD2
j_call: TRBJ2-7
cdr3_nt: TGTGCCAGCTCCCAAGGACTAGCGGGGACCTACGAGCAGTACTTC
cdr3_aa: CASSQGLAGTYEQYF

v_call: TRBV10-3
clone_size: few
d_call: .
j_call: TRBJ2-7
cdr3_nt: TGTGCCATCCGAGGGGAAGGGGACGAGCAGTACTTC
cdr3_aa: CAIRGEGDEQYF

v_call: TRBV5-4
clone_size: .
d_call: .
j_call: TRBJ2-3
cdr3_nt: TGTGCCAGCAGCTCGGCAGTGGAGAGAAGCACAGATACGCAGTATTTT
cdr3_aa: CASSSAVERSTDTQYF

v_call: TRBV28
clone_size: .
d_call: .
j_call: TRBJ2-7
cdr3_nt: TGTGCCAGCAGTTCCCTTGACGGTCTCGGCAACGAGCAGTACTTC
cdr3_aa: CASSSLDGLGNEQYF

v_call: TRBV29-1
clone_size: .
d_call: .
j_call: TRBJ2-5
cdr3_nt: TGCAGCGTTCTAGGGGTAGAGACCCAGTACTTC
cdr3_aa: CSVLGVETQYF

v_call: TRBV18
clone_size: .
d_call: .
j_call: TRBJ2-1
cdr3_nt: TGTGCCAGCACACCAAAACGGGAGCTTGGGGATGAGCAGTTCTTC
cdr3_aa: CASTPKRELGDEQFF

v_call: TRBV29-1
clone_size: few
d_call: TRBD2
j_call: TRBJ2-7
cdr3_nt: TGCAGCGTTGCTAGCGGGAGCGCATACGAGCAGTACTTC
cdr3_aa: CSVASGSAYEQYF

v_call: TRBV30
clone_size: .
d_call: .
j_call: TRBJ2-3
cdr3_nt: TGTGCCTGGAGTGTATCATCAGCTCGGGATACGCAGTATTTT
cdr3_aa: CAWSVSSARDTQYF

v_call: TRBV29-1
clone_size: .
d_call: TRBD2
j_call: TRBJ2-1
cdr3_nt: TGCAGCGCTGGGGGACTAGCGGGAGTCAATGAGCAGTTCTTC
cdr3_aa: CSAGGLAGVNEQFF

v_call: TRBV29-1
clone_size: few
d_call: .
j_call: TRBJ1-1
cdr3_nt: TGCAGCGTTGTGGGGGTTGGCACTGAAGCTTTCTTT
cdr3_aa: CSVVGVGTEAFF

v_call: TRBV30
clone_size: .
d_call: .
j_call: TRBJ2-1
cdr3_nt: TGTGCCTGGAGTGTAGGGAGCGGGAATGAGCAGTTCTTC
cdr3_aa: CAWSVGSGNEQFF

v_call: TRBV11-2
clone_size: few
d_call: .
j_call: TRBJ2-5
cdr3_nt: TGTGCCAGCAGCCAACGGACAGTGCAAGAGACCCAGTACTTC
cdr3_aa: CASSQRTVQETQYF

v_call: TRBV10-3
clone_size: few
d_call: .
j_call: TRBJ2-7
cdr3_nt: TGTGCCATCAGTCTGGACGGACACTCCTACGAGCAGTACTTC
cdr3_aa: CAISLDGHSYEQYF

v_call: TRBV30
clone_size: .
d_call: .
j_call: TRBJ2-1
cdr3_nt: TGTGCCTGGAGGGCAAGCGGCTTTGATGAGCAGTTCTTC
cdr3_aa: CAWRASGFDEQFF

v_call: TRBV28
clone_size: .
d_call: TRBD1
j_call: TRBJ2-7
cdr3_nt: TGTGCCAGCAGTCCGGGGGACAGGGGGTTCGACGAGCAGTACTTC
cdr3_aa: CASSPGDRGFDEQYF

v_call: TRBV7-8
clone_size: .
d_call: .
j_call: TRBJ2-3
cdr3_nt: TGTGCCAGCATGGGCGGGAGCACAGATACGCAGTATTTT
cdr3_aa: CASMGGSTDTQYF

v_call: TRBV30
clone_size: few
d_call: .
j_call: TRBJ1-1
cdr3_nt: TGTGCCTGGAGTGGCGGACGGCGGAACACTGAAGCTTTCTTT
cdr3_aa: CAWSGGRRNTEAFF

v_call: TRBV5-4
clone_size: .
d_call: TRBD1
j_call: TRBJ1-2
cdr3_nt: TGTGCCAGCAGCACCGGGACAGGGACGGGTGGCTACACCTTC
cdr3_aa: CASSTGTGTGGYTF

v_call: TRBV5-1
clone_size: few
d_call: .
j_call: TRBJ2-3
cdr3_nt: TGCGCCAGCAGTTGGTCGAGCACAGATACGCAGTATTTT
cdr3_aa: CASSWSSTDTQYF

v_call: TRBV29-1
clone_size: .
d_call: TRBD1
j_call: TRBJ2-2
cdr3_nt: TGCAGCGTGAAGACAGGGGCGAACACCGGGGAGCTGTTTTTT
cdr3_aa: CSVKTGANTGELFF

v_call: TRBV27
clone_size: few
d_call: .
j_call: TRBJ2-7
cdr3_nt: TGTGCCAGCAGTTTATCAATCTCCTACGAGCAGTACTTC
cdr3_aa: CASSLSISYEQYF

v_call: TRBV10-3
clone_size: .
d_call: TRBD2
j_call: TRBJ2-1
cdr3_nt: TGTGCCACTATAGATACTAGCGGGAGTGGCGATGAGCAGTTCTTC
cdr3_aa: CATIDTSGSGDEQFF